This T cell receptor beta chain was sequenced during a study of cytomegalovirus exposure and HLA in healthy donors. Looking at the study overall: Early on, a data release was issued that held about 85 million unique TCRs from HLA-typed donors.

13 Jbeta primers and 60 Vbeta primers were used for the PCR. The assay was immunoSEQ multiplex PCR, and TCRdb's table has in-frame clones only and misses some. The sample has around 130,000 clones. Overall study findings and caveats: Fewer N-insertions (relative to the roughly 660-donor mean) were reportedly seen in an Asian-associated ancestry cluster in a later analysis. The study put around 180 TCR beta chains on its list as cytomegalovirus-associated. On later analysis, the bulk of CMV-associated TCR beta chains appeared to be HLA-restricted.

A word on this clone: What it binds is unknown.

Source material: PBMCs. The source of this sequence is a woman between 40 and 50 years old in good health and CMV-seronegative.

CDR3 bases: TGTGCCAGCAGTAGACAGGGGACTGAAGCTTTCTTT. As protein: CASSRQGTEAFF. The chain links TRBV28 to TRBJ1-1, with 8 positions matching TRBD1. Germline values: CDR1 MDHEN, CDR2 SYDVKM. V was clipped by 5 bases and J by 5 bases; unmatched bases: 1. The CDR3 spans 12 residues.